Listed here are 17 T cell receptor beta chains from one sample, sequenced in a study of blood T cell repertoires in COVID-19. Here immunoSEQ multiplex PCR was the method, and the copy in TCRdb shows in-frame clones only, minus some. The sample includes about 130,000 clones, 86% of them seen just once. Sample: peripheral blood. Source of these receptors: an older woman with COVID-19, enrolled during active disease.

The chain carries TRBV6-5 and TRBJ1-5; D may be TRBD1 (5 bases). The germline gives CDR1 MNHEY, CDR2 SVGAGI. With 2 bases removed from V and 5 bases from J, the gap between germline ends came to 10 bases. The CDR3 sequence is 14 residues long. CDR3 DNA sequence: TGTGCCAGCAGTTACAGCAGGGAGGATCAGCCCCAGCATTTT. Translation: CASSYSREDQPQHF.

In DNA form, the CDR3 reads TGCGCCAGCAGCTTAGGTACAGGGGTGGATCAGCCCCAGCATTTT. Translating gives CASSLGTGVDQPQHF. The rearrangement links TRBV5-1 to TRBJ1-5, with 7 bases fitting TRBD1. This CDR3 is 15 amino acids long. Germline-derived CDR1 and CDR2 are SGHRS and YFSETQ. The J segment lost 5 bases and the V segment lost 2 bases, leaving 7 bases of the junction unmatched.

This chain uses TRBV4-2 with TRBJ2-1, with 7 bases fitting TRBD2. V dropped 0 bases and J dropped 5; count of bases not matched to a gene: 10. The CDR3 loop spans 17 amino acids. Per germline, CDR1 LGHNA and CDR2 YNFKEQ. The CDR3 DNA follows: TGTGCCAGCAGCCAAGATCTTAAAGGGACTACCGACAATGAGCAGTTCTTC. It is translated as CASSQDLKGTTDNEQFF.

The rearrangement links TRBV5-8 to TRBJ1-4, with D tentatively TRBD1 (5 bases). Trimming left V 0 bases short and J 4 bases short, with 13 bases between. There are 16 residues in the CDR3. CDR1 and CDR2 (germline): SGHTS, YDEGEE. CDR3 bases: TGTGCCAGCAGCTTGGCCCGGGGGACCGATAATGAAAAACTGTTTTTT. This sequence encodes CASSLARGTDNEKLFF.

The rearrangement joins TRBV9 to TRBJ1-3; D is perhaps TRBD1 (6 bases). The CDR3 loop spans 16 amino acids. Germline CDR1 and CDR2: SGDLS and YYNGEE. V lost 3 bases, J lost 0 bases, and 13 bases lay in between. In DNA, the CDR3 is TGTGCCAGCAGCGGGACAGTTACCTACTCTGGAAACACCATATATTTT. Translating gives CASSGTVTYSGNTIYF.

This chain connects TRBV20-1 to TRBJ1-2, with no clear D. The germline V and J ends were trimmed by 7 bases and 6 bases, with 12 bases remaining between them. The CDR3 extends over 11 amino acids. CDR1 is DFQATT and CDR2 is SNEGSKA in the germline V gene (reference sequence). CDR3 sequence reads: CSDKGGHGYTF. DNA for the CDR3: TGCAGTGATAAGGGAGGCCATGGCTACACCTTC.

The chain joins TRBV28 to TRBJ1-6, with a tentative D call TRBD1 (5 bases). This CDR3 is built from 15 residues. Germline V CDR1 and CDR2: MDHEN, SYDVKM. V gave up 5 bases and J gave up 9 bases, with 17 bases separating them. In DNA, the CDR3 is TGTGCCAGCAGTCCCGGGGGGGTTGATAGTTCACCCCTCCACTTT. Amino acids: CASSPGGVDSSPLHF.

J is TRBJ1-2 and V is TRBV28; TRBD1 matches at 8 bases. The CDR3 totals 13 residues. V was pared by 6 bases and J by 5 bases, with 5 bases of the junction left unmatched. CDR1 is MDHEN and CDR2 is SYDVKM in the germline V gene. CDR3 bases: TGTGCCAGCAGAACCGGGACAGGTTATGGCTACACCTTC. Its protein is CASRTGTGYGYTF.

The CDR3 sequence: CASSESGLPSTDTQYF. CDR3 nucleotides: TGCGCCAGCAGTGAGTCGGGACTACCAAGCACAGATACGCAGTATTTT. V is TRBV10-1 and J is TRBJ2-3; 7 bases agree with TRBD2. Unmatched junction bases numbered 3, after V lost 0 bases and J lost 0 bases. The germline V gene encodes CDR1 WNHNN and CDR2 SYGVQD (reference sequence). This CDR3 has 16 amino acids.

The chain combines TRBV28 with TRBJ1-6, with 10 bases lining up with TRBD1. Germline V gene sequence: CDR1 MDHEN, CDR2 SYDVKM. CDR3 length: 16 residues. The J segment lost 8 bases and the V segment lost 6 bases, leaving 10 bases of the junction unmatched. CDR3 DNA: TGTGCCAGCAGAACCCGACAGGGGGCCATTCATTCACCCCTCCACTTT. Its translation is CASRTRQGAIHSPLHF.

The rearrangement joins TRBV2 to TRBJ2-1; D call uncertain. The CDR3 is made up of 13 amino acids. V lost 7 bases to trimming and J lost 5 bases, with 12 bases between them. Germline V lookup: CDR1 SNHLY, CDR2 FYNNEI. The CDR3 region has the DNA TGTGCCAGCACTCATGAGGTTGACAATGAGCAGTTCTTC. Translated: CASTHEVDNEQFF.

This clone was picked up one time. This chain connects TRBV30 to TRBJ1-1; D is unresolved. V was cut by 2 bases and J by 6 bases, with 10 bases left in between. CDR1 and CDR2 (germline): GTSNPN, SVGIG (reference sequence). This CDR3 has 12 residues. The CDR3 sequence: CAWSRMAAEAFF. CDR3 nucleotide sequence: TGTGCCTGGAGTCGGATGGCGGCTGAAGCTTTCTTT.

This chain links TRBV25-1 with TRBJ1-2, with D uncertain. In germline, CDR1 is MGHDK, CDR2 SYGVNS. V lost 5 bases, J lost 4 bases, and 14 bases lay in between. The CDR3 totals 14 residues. Here the CDR3 DNA reads TGTGCCAGCAGTAGTCGGGGTGGTAGCTATGGCTACACCTTC. Protein product: CASSSRGGSYGYTF.

Only one count was recorded for this clone. The V gene is TRBV19, the J gene TRBJ1-2, with 8 positions matching TRBD1. In germline, CDR1 is LNHDA, CDR2 SQIVND (reference sequence). V was clipped by 4 bases and J by 3 bases; unmatched bases: 7. The length of the CDR3 is 15 residues. The DNA of the CDR3 is TGTGCCAGTAGTACTTCAGGGGGCATACACTATGGCTACACCTTC. Translation: CASSTSGGIHYGYTF.

The chain is built from TRBV9 and TRBJ1-2, with 9 bases matching TRBD1. Germline CDR1 reads SGDLS; CDR2 reads YYNGEE. The V segment lost 3 bases and the J segment 7 bases; nucleotides outside the gene matches: 7. There are 14 residues in the CDR3. This CDR3 is CASSAQGANSGYTF. The CDR3 DNA reads TGTGCCAGCAGCGCACAGGGGGCAAATAGTGGCTACACCTTC.

The gene calls are TRBV30 and TRBJ1-3; TRBD1 is a possible D gene (6 bases). V was clipped by 4 bases and J by 2 bases, with 9 bases between them. The germline V gene encodes CDR1 GTSNPN and CDR2 SVGIG (reference sequence). The CDR3 sequence is 13 residues long. CDR3 protein: CAWMTGAGNTIYF. CDR3 nucleotide sequence: TGTGCCTGGATGACAGGAGCTGGAAACACCATATATTTT.

This sequence joins TRBV7-9 and TRBJ1-5; no firm D call. Germline V CDR1 and CDR2: SEHNR, FQNEAQ (reference sequence). V was clipped by 5 bases and J by 9 bases, with 11 bases between them. The CDR3 is 12 residues long. DNA for the CDR3: TGTGCCAGCAGCCATAATTTGAGGCCCCAGCATTTT. Protein product: CASSHNLRPQHF.